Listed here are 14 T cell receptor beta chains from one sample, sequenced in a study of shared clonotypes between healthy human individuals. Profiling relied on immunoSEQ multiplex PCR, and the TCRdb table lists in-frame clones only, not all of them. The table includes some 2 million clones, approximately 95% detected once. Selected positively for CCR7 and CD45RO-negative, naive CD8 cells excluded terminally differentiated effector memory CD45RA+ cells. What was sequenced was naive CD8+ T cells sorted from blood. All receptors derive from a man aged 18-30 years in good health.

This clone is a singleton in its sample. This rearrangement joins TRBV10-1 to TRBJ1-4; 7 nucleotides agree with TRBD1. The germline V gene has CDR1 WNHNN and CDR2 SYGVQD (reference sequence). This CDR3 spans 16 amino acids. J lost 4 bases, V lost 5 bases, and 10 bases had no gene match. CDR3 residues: CASSYRGERGNEKLFF. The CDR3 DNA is TGCGCCAGCAGTTACAGGGGTGAACGAGGTAATGAAAAACTGTTTTTT.

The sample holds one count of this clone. CDR3 region: CAISEAGAATNEKLFF. CDR3 nucleotides: TGTGCCATCAGCGAAGCGGGAGCCGCAACTAATGAAAAACTGTTTTTT. The rearrangement joins TRBV10-3 to TRBJ1-4; D is unresolved. CDR1 is ENHRY and CDR2 is SYGVKD in the germline V gene. The V end lost 6 bases, the J end lost 0 bases, and 14 bases lay between the germline ends. The CDR3 runs to 16 residues.

This chain's CDR3 is CASLPFLGNTGELFF. In DNA form, the CDR3 reads TGTGCCAGTCTCCCGTTTTTGGGAAACACCGGGGAGCTGTTTTTT. This sequence joins TRBV19 and TRBJ2-2; no clear D. Germline values: CDR1 LNHDA, CDR2 SQIVND (reference sequence). The CDR3 sequence is 15 residues long. V was clipped by 8 bases and J by 2 bases, with 15 bases between them.

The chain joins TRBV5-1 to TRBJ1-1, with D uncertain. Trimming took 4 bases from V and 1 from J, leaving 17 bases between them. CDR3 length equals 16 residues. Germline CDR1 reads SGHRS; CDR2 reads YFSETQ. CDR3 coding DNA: TGCGCCAGCAGCCCCTGGTCGGGGTCGGAGAACACTGAAGCTTTCTTT. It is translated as CASSPWSGSENTEAFF.

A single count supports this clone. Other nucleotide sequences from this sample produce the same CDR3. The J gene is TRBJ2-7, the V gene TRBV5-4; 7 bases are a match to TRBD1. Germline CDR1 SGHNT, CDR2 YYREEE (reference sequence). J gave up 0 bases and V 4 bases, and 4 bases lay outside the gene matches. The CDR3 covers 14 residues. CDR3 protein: CASSRGQSSYEQYF. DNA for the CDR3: TGTGCCAGCAGCAGGGGACAGAGCTCCTACGAGCAGTACTTC.

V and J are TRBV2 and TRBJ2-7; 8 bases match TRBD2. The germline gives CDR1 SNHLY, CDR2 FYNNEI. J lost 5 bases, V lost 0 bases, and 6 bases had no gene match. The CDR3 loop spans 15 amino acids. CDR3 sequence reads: CASSEATGLGNEQYF. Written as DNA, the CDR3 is TGTGCCAGCAGTGAAGCAACGGGACTAGGTAACGAGCAGTACTTC.

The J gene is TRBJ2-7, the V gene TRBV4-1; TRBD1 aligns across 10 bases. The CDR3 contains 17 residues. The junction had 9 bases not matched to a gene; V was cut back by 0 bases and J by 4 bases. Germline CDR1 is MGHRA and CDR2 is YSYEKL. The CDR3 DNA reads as TGCGCCAGCAGCCAAGAACCCCCGGGACAGGGGTATTACGAGCAGTACTTC. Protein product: CASSQEPPGQGYYEQYF.

The CDR3 DNA follows: TGTGCCAGCAGTTACGGCTCGGTATCCGGCTACGAGCAGTACTTC. Encoded protein: CASSYGSVSGYEQYF. The J gene is TRBJ2-7, the V gene TRBV6-6; D remains ambiguous. Germline CDR1 is MNHNY and CDR2 is SVGAGI (reference sequence). V was shortened by 2 bases and J by 3 bases, with 14 bases between the two germline ends. The CDR3 is 15 residues long.

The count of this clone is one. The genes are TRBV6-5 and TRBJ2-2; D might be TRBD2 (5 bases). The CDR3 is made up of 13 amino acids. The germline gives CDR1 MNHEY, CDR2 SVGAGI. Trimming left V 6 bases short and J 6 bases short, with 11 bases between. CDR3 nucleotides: TGTGCCAGCAGGATAACTAGTCCCGGGGAGCTGTTTTTT. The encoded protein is CASRITSPGELFF.

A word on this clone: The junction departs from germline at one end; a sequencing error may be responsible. The CDR3 reads CASSLSVPDTQYF. CDR3 DNA sequence: TGTGCTAGCAGCTTAAGCGTCCCGGATACGCAGTATTTT. The J gene is TRBJ2-3, the V gene TRBV7-7; D is ambiguous. In germline, CDR1 is SSHAT, CDR2 FNYEAQ (reference sequence). The CDR3 consists of 13 residues.

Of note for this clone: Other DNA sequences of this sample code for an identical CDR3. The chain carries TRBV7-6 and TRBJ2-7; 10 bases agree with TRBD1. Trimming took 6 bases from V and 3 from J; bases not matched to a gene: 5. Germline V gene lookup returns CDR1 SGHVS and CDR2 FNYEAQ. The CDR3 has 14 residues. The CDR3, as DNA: TGTGCCAGCAGTCCCCGGGACAGGGGCTACGAGCAGTACTTC. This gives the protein CASSPRDRGYEQYF.

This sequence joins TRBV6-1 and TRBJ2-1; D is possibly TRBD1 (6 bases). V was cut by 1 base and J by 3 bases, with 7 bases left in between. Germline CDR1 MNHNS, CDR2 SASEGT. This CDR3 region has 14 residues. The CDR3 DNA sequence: TGTGCCAGCAGTGAAGTGGGACACTACAATGAGCAGTTCTTC. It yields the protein CASSEVGHYNEQFF.

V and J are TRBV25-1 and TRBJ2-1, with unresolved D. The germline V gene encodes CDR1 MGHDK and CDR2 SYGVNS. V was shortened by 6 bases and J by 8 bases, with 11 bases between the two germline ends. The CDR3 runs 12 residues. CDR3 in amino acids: CASSPGVDEQFF. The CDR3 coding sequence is TGTGCCAGCAGCCCGGGTGTCGATGAGCAGTTCTTC.

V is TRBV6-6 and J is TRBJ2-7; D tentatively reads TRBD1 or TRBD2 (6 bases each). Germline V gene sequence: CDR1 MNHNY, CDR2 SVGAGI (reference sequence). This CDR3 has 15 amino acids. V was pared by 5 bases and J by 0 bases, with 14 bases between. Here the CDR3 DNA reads TGTGCCAGCAGTATGGGAGGACAGTACTCCTACGAGCAGTACTTC. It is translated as CASSMGGQYSYEQYF.